The 32 T cell receptor beta chains below come from one sample, sequenced in a study of metastatic and nonmetastatic thyroid tumors. TCRdb re-called clones from the PCR reads using MiXCR. The sample yields around 70,000 clones, less than 20% seen once. Every patient was untreated before thyroid surgery. Source material: blood. These receptors were obtained from a female donor with papillary thyroid cancer or a benign thyroid nodule (not recorded which). Some clones in this sample may be carry-over from other donors' samples.

This clone was found a few times. The J gene is TRBJ2-7, the V gene TRBV25-1, with TRBD1 identical over 7 bases. CDR3 length equals 15 residues. Germline V gene lookup returns CDR1 MGHDK and CDR2 SYGVNS. The J segment lost 2 bases and the V segment lost 3 bases, leaving 7 bases of the junction unmatched. The CDR3 here is CASSDSADRAYEQYF. Here the CDR3 DNA reads TGTGCCAGCAGTGACTCCGCTGACAGGGCCTACGAGCAGTACTTC.

This clone was detected many times. The chain couples TRBV2 to TRBJ2-7, with D uncertain. Per the germline V gene, CDR1 is SNHLY and CDR2 is FYNNEI. The CDR3 is 10 amino acids. With 6 bases removed from V and 6 bases from J, the gap between germline ends came to 6 bases. CDR3 sequence reads: CASRGFEQYF. The CDR3 DNA follows: TGTGCCAGCAGAGGGTTCGAGCAGTACTTC.

This clone has ten or more counts. V and J are TRBV6-1 and TRBJ2-1; TRBD2 matches at 8 bases. Germline V gene sequence: CDR1 MNHNS, CDR2 SASEGT. The CDR3 contains 15 residues. J was trimmed by 6 bases and V by 8 bases; bases with no gene match: 12. Here the CDR3 DNA reads TGTGCCAGCTCCCTTCTAGCGGGTCTAGGCAATGAGCAGTTCTTC. Translation gives CASSLLAGLGNEQFF.

This clone was detected ten times or more. This chain connects TRBV7-3 to TRBJ1-1; D is possibly TRBD1 (5 bases). The CDR3 is made up of 17 amino acids. Germline V gives CDR1 SGHTA, CDR2 FQGTGA. Trimming left V 1 base short and J 0 bases short, with 15 bases between. The CDR3 spells CASSLIRTSHMNTEAFF. CDR3 in DNA: TGTGCCAGCAGCTTAATTAGGACAAGCCACATGAACACTGAAGCTTTCTTT.

The gene calls are TRBV6-2 or TRBV6-3 and TRBJ1-3; the D is unclear. The CDR3 length is 17 residues. CDR1 MNHEY and CDR2 SVGEGT come from the germline V gene. V dropped 0 bases and J dropped 0 bases, with 12 bases sitting between them. CDR3 sequence: CASSYSDAAPSGNTIYF. The CDR3 coding sequence is TGTGCCAGCAGTTACTCGGACGCCGCACCCTCTGGAAACACCATATATTTT.

Regarding this clone: At one boundary the junction diverges from the germline segment, which might be a read error. V is TRBV30 and J is TRBJ1-2; D perhaps matches TRBD1 (6 bases). Germline V CDR1 and CDR2: GTSNPN, SVGIG (reference sequence). This CDR3 contains 15 residues. The CDR3 region is CSWSREGGSNYGYTF. In DNA form, the CDR3 reads TGTTCCTGGAGTCGGGAGGGGGGGTCCAACTATGGCTACACCTTC.

In this sample, this clone turned up many times. The chain uses TRBV28 and TRBJ2-7; 7 bases fit TRBD1. This CDR3 has 14 residues. Trimming took 4 bases from V and 2 from J; bases not matched to a gene: 5. CDR1 and CDR2 (germline): MDHEN, SYDVKM. CDR3 region: CASSSGQKAYEQYF. CDR3 sequence (DNA): TGTGCCAGCAGTTCGGGACAGAAGGCCTACGAGCAGTACTTC.

This clone was found many times. The chain combines TRBV27 with TRBJ2-1; 13 nucleotides match TRBD2. The V and J ends lost 4 bases and 8 bases, in that order; junction bases with no gene match: 8. CDR1 is MNHEY, CDR2 SMNVEV, per germline (reference sequence). The length of the CDR3 is 16 residues. CDR3: CASSSTRTSGSDEQFF. The CDR3 bases are TGTGCCAGCAGTTCTACTAGGACTAGCGGGAGCGATGAGCAGTTCTTC.

In this sample, this clone turned up many times. The rearrangement joins TRBV19 to TRBJ2-5; D is undetermined. The CDR3 has 13 amino acids. Germline V gives CDR1 LNHDA, CDR2 SQIVND (reference sequence). The ends were cut back, 5 bases at V and 1 base at J, with 8 bases in the middle. The CDR3 nucleotides read TGTGCCAGTAGTTTGGCGTTCCAAGAGACCCAGTACTTC. This translates into CASSLAFQETQYF.

This clone was detected many times. CDR3 nucleotide sequence: TGTGCCAGCAGCACCTTGACAGGTTACTCTGGAAACACCATATATTTT. Protein product: CASSTLTGYSGNTIYF. V gene TRBV13 combines with J gene TRBJ1-3; weak D call: TRBD1 (6 bases). Per the germline V gene, CDR1 is PRHDT and CDR2 is FYEKMQ (reference sequence). The CDR3 extends over 16 amino acids. Trimming cost V 5 bases and J 0 bases, with 14 bases left between them.

The rearrangement uses TRBV12-3 or TRBV12-4 and TRBJ2-7; D tentatively fits TRBD1 or TRBD2 (6 bases each). Matching the DNA end better, TRBJ2-1 makes the J call doubtful. The CDR3 runs 16 residues. The CDR3 is CASSLGGALPYNEQFF. The CDR3 nucleotides read TGTGCCAGCAGTTTAGGGGGGGCCCTACCCTACAATGAGCAGTTCTTC.

In its sample, this clone was seen many times. The gene calls are TRBV7-9 and TRBJ1-3; D perhaps matches TRBD1 (5 bases). The germline V gene has CDR1 SEHNR and CDR2 FQNEAQ (reference sequence). The CDR3 totals 13 residues. V was pared by 2 bases and J by 4 bases, with 6 bases between. CDR3 bases: TGTGCCAGCAGCTTACCAGGGGGAAACACCATATATTTT. As protein: CASSLPGGNTIYF.

This chain links TRBV11-1 with TRBJ2-1; 15 positions agree with TRBD2. The end of the DNA is better explained by TRBJ2-5, so the J call may be wrong. The length of the CDR3 is 17 residues. Germline values: CDR1 SGHAT, CDR2 FQDESV (reference sequence). CDR3 region: CASSGGLAGGPGETQYF. In nucleotides, the CDR3 is TGTGCCAGCAGCGGTGGACTAGCGGGAGGGCCGGGAGAGACCCAGTACTTC.

The sample holds many counts of this clone. The chain uses TRBV5-4 and TRBJ2-2; D unclear. This CDR3 region has 15 residues. V was clipped by 0 bases and J by 1 base, with 7 bases between them. Looked up from germline, CDR1 is SGHNT and CDR2 is YYREEE (reference sequence). The CDR3: CASSLGLQNTGELFF. The CDR3 bases are TGTGCCAGCAGCTTGGGACTTCAGAACACCGGGGAGCTGTTTTTT.

This clone has ten or more counts. This rearrangement joins TRBV6-5 to TRBJ1-5; D possibly corresponds to TRBD1 (5 bases). CDR3 length: 15 residues. Looked up from germline, CDR1 is MNHEY and CDR2 is SVGAGI. V was trimmed by 2 bases and J by 3 bases, leaving 11 bases between them. In nucleotides, the CDR3 is TGTGCCAGCAGTTACCGGGACTGGTCCAATCAGCCCCAGCATTTT. Its protein product is CASSYRDWSNQPQHF.

This clone has at least ten counts. CDR3 coding DNA: TGTGTGTCGGGACAGAACTACGAGCAGTACTTC. It yields the protein CVSGQNYEQYF. The chain has TRBV7-2 and TRBJ2-7; 7 nucleotides match TRBD1. This CDR3 is 11 amino acids long. The germline V gene has CDR1 SGHTA and CDR2 FQGNSA.

This clone appeared many times. This chain uses TRBV6-1 with TRBJ1-2, with D possibly matching TRBD1 (6 bases). The V gene's germline CDR1 is MNHNS and CDR2 SASEGT. CDR3 size: 13 residues. The V and J ends lost 5 bases and 5 bases respectively, with 12 bases between them. CDR3 residues: CASSQGGYYGYTF. The CDR3 nucleotides read TGTGCCAGCAGTCAAGGGGGTTATTATGGCTACACCTTC.

The chain has TRBV20-1 and TRBJ2-7; D not resolved. CDR3 size: 14 residues. V was cut by 6 bases and J by 3 bases, with 18 bases left in between. Germline CDR1 is DFQATT and CDR2 is SNEGSKA (reference sequence). The CDR3 here is CSALNLAEGYEQYF. In DNA form, the CDR3 reads TGCAGTGCCTTAAACTTGGCAGAAGGCTACGAGCAGTACTTC.

This clone showed up many times. The chain joins TRBV6-4 to TRBJ2-3; 12 bases agree with TRBD2. This CDR3 spans 16 amino acids. The trim removed 6 bases at V and 4 bases at J, leaving 8 bases unmatched. Germline assignment: CDR1 MRHNA and CDR2 SNTAGT. The CDR3 spells CASRRLAGGPSDTQYF. CDR3 DNA: TGTGCCAGCAGAAGGCTAGCGGGAGGGCCATCAGATACGCAGTATTTT.

This clone occurred many times. The V and J genes are TRBV19 and TRBJ1-5; 7 nucleotides line up with TRBD1. This CDR3 is built from 15 residues. Looked up from germline, CDR1 is LNHDA and CDR2 is SQIVND (reference sequence). With 6 bases clipped from V and 1 base from J, the junction kept 6 bases outside the gene matches. In nucleotides, the CDR3 is TGTGCCAGTAGCGCCCAGGGACAGAGCAATCAGCCCCAGCATTTT. This translates into CASSAQGQSNQPQHF.

This clone was counted many times. The chain couples TRBV9 to TRBJ2-3, with TRBD2 matching 9 bases. V dropped 0 bases and J dropped 2; count of bases not matched to a gene: 4. This CDR3 has 16 amino acids. Germline CDR1 reads SGDLS; CDR2 reads YYNGEE. CDR3: CASSVALAGLTDTQYF. Written as DNA, the CDR3 is TGTGCCAGCAGCGTAGCCCTAGCGGGACTCACAGATACGCAGTATTTT.

The chain uses TRBV5-1 and TRBJ2-1; 7 bases line up with TRBD2. There are 14 residues in the CDR3. Looked up from germline, CDR1 is SGHRS and CDR2 is YFSETQ. J was trimmed by 3 bases and V by 5 bases; bases with no gene match: 5. The chain's CDR3 is CASRIAGIYNEQFF. The CDR3 DNA follows: TGCGCCAGCAGAATAGCGGGTATCTACAATGAGCAGTTCTTC.

This clone was recorded many times. V is TRBV13 and J is TRBJ2-2, with D uncertain. The CDR3 contains 12 residues. V was shortened by 5 bases and J by 6 bases, with 7 bases between the two germline ends. Germline lookup yields CDR1 PRHDT and CDR2 FYEKMQ (reference sequence). The DNA for the CDR3 is TGTGCCAGCAGCACAGCCTCCGGGGAGCTGTTTTTT. Residues: CASSTASGELFF. Combining the CDR3 with reference TRBV13 and TRBJ2-2 gives the whole variable domain AAGVIQSPRHLIKEKRETATLKCYPIPRHDTVYWYQQGPGQDPQFLISFYEKMQSDKGSIPDRFSAQQFSDYHSELNMSSLELGDSALYFCASSTASGELFFGEGSRLTVL.

Ten or more counts support this clone. The rearrangement joins TRBV2 to TRBJ1-2; the D gene is possibly TRBD1 (6 bases). V lost 3 bases, J lost 3 bases, and 17 bases lay in between. The CDR3 sequence is 16 residues long. The germline V gene encodes CDR1 SNHLY and CDR2 FYNNEI. The CDR3: CASSEAGSRGYYGYTF. CDR3 nucleotides: TGTGCCAGCAGTGAGGCCGGAAGCAGGGGTTACTATGGCTACACCTTC.

This clone was seen at least ten times. V is TRBV24-1 and J is TRBJ2-7; no definite D call. The CDR3 covers 12 residues. V lost 5 bases and J 2 bases, leaving 6 bases between the germline ends. Germline CDR1 KGHDR, CDR2 SFDVKD. CDR3 residues: CATSAGAYEQYF. DNA of the CDR3: TGTGCCACCAGTGCCGGAGCCTACGAGCAGTACTTC.

In this sample, this clone turned up many times. The chain couples TRBV27 to TRBJ1-1; possibly TRBD1 for D (6 bases). Trimming left V 9 bases short and J 2 bases short, with 16 bases between. The germline gives CDR1 MNHEY, CDR2 SMNVEV (reference sequence). The CDR3 has 14 amino acids. CDR3 sequence: CASRQDSSNTEAFF. The CDR3 nucleotides read TGTGCCAGTCGACAGGACTCGAGTAACACTGAAGCTTTCTTT.

The V gene is TRBV2, the J gene TRBJ1-6, with 8 nucleotides matching TRBD1. J was trimmed by 0 bases and V by 3 bases; bases with no gene match: 13. The CDR3 has 20 residues. The germline V gene encodes CDR1 SNHLY and CDR2 FYNNEI. The DNA for the CDR3 is TGTGCCAGCAGTGAGGTGGCAGGGGGCTCCCAAAGCTCCTATAATTCACCCCTCCACTTT. Encoded protein: CASSEVAGGSQSSYNSPLHF.

The chain joins TRBV9 to TRBJ2-5; maybe TRBD1 (5 bases). The CDR3 has 16 residues. Germline CDR1 is SGDLS and CDR2 is YYNGEE. Trimming took off 0 bases at V and 5 bases at J, with 17 bases between the two ends. CDR3: CASSVGFLRSGETQYF. CDR3 bases: TGTGCCAGCAGCGTAGGTTTTCTACGGTCAGGGGAGACCCAGTACTTC.

There are a few counts of this clone. This chain connects TRBV19 to TRBJ2-7; 8 bases map to TRBD2. The CDR3 covers 14 residues. Looked up from germline, CDR1 is LNHDA and CDR2 is SQIVND (reference sequence). V trimming: 10 bases; J trimming: 2 bases; junction bases outside the gene matches: 10. The chain's CDR3 is CATSTGGGPYEQYF. The CDR3 region has the DNA TGTGCCACCTCTACGGGAGGGGGGCCCTACGAGCAGTACTTC.

This clone was seen at least ten times. The chain combines TRBV3-1 with TRBJ2-1; 14 bases line up with TRBD2. CDR1 LGHDT and CDR2 YNNKEL come from the germline V gene (reference sequence). The CDR3 totals 13 residues. The V gene end was trimmed by 3 bases and the J gene end by 13 bases; junction bases not matched to a gene: 2. CDR3 in DNA: TGTGCCAGCAGCCAGACTAGCGGGAGGGCCCAGTTCTTC. This translates into CASSQTSGRAQFF.

This clone was seen more than once but under ten times. This chain connects TRBV12-5 to TRBJ2-7, with a tentative D call TRBD1 (7 bases). V shed 5 bases and J shed 2 bases, with 13 bases lying between them. Germline CDR1 is LGHNT and CDR2 is FRNRAP. The CDR3 runs to 14 residues. The CDR3 is CASGSRGRTYEQYF. The CDR3 nucleotides are TGTGCTAGTGGTAGCAGGGGGAGGACCTACGAGCAGTACTTC.

This clone was counted a few times. The chain links TRBV5-4 to TRBJ2-7; D gene ambiguous. The CDR3 length is 15 residues. Germline CDR1 and CDR2: SGHNT and YYREEE (reference sequence). Trimming took 0 bases from V and 0 from J, leaving 10 bases between them. CDR3 sequence (DNA): TGTGCCAGCAGCTTGGCGGTCTACGGCTCCTACGAGCAGTACTTC. Translating it yields CASSLAVYGSYEQYF.